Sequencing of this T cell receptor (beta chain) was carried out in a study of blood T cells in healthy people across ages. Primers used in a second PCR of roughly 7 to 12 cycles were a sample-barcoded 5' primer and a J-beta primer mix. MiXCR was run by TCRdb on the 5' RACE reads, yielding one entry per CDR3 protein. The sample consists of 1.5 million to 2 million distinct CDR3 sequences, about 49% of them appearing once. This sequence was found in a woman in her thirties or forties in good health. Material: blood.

CDR3 nucleotide sequence: TGCAGTGCTGGGGGGACCCAATCGCAGTTCTTC. It translates to CSAGGTQSQFF. This sequence joins TRBV20-1 and TRBJ2-1; TRBD2 might be the D (6 bases). Trimming left V 5 bases short and J 12 bases short, with 14 bases between. Germline assignment: CDR1 DFQATT and CDR2 SNEGSKA (reference sequence). The CDR3 is 11 amino acids.